A selection of T cell receptor beta chains follows, all from one sample in a study of cytomegalovirus exposure and HLA in healthy donors. Using immunoSEQ multiplex PCR, the repertoire was profiled, and TCRdb retains in-frame clones only, with some absent. This table has roughly 54,000 clones, 70% appearing once. Sequenced: PBMCs. Source of these receptors: a woman in her fifties or sixties in good health and CMV-seropositive. Both conserved end residues are part of each CDR3. The D gene is left open where the match is weak. Clone size is not always given. Where it is, it says once, few, many or a class for expanded clones.

d_call	j_call	v_call	clone_size	cdr3_aa	cdr3_nt
.	TRBJ1-5	TRBV10-3	few	CAINQGIDQPQHF	TGTGCCATCAATCAGGGTATCGATCAGCCCCAGCATTTT
.	TRBJ1-1	TRBV7-6	.	CASSAGPLREAFF	TGTGCCAGCAGCGCGGGGCCACTGAGGGAAGCTTTCTTT
TRBD2	TRBJ2-3	TRBV5-1	.	CASSLGGGADTQYF	TGCGCCAGCAGCTTGGGGGGGGGAGCAGATACGCAGTATTTT
.	TRBJ1-4	TRBV18	.	CASSPSAVEKLFF	TGTGCCAGCTCACCTTCGGCGGTGGAAAAACTGTTTTTT
.	TRBJ1-2	TRBV5-1	.	CASSPRAGNYGYTF	TGCGCCAGCAGCCCGCGGGCCGGGAACTATGGCTACACCTTC
.	TRBJ1-6	TRBV5-1	.	CASSWEDFSYNSPLHF	TGCGCCAGCAGCTGGGAGGATTTCTCCTATAATTCACCCCTCCACTTT
TRBD1	TRBJ1-1	TRBV25-1	few	CASSDSTGLYTEAFF	TGTGCCAGCAGTGATTCGACAGGGTTGTACACTGAAGCTTTCTTT
.	TRBJ1-2	TRBV28	.	CASSWEGVGYGYTF	TGTGCCAGCAGTTGGGAGGGGGTGGGATATGGCTACACCTTC
TRBD1	TRBJ1-2	TRBV29-1	.	CSVARGTGESGYTF	TGCAGCGTCGCACGGGGGACAGGGGAATCTGGCTACACCTTC
.	TRBJ1-5	TRBV6-5	.	CASSPDSSNQPQHF	TGTGCCAGCAGTCCGGACAGTAGCAATCAGCCCCAGCATTTT
.	TRBJ2-1	TRBV27	.	CATGFSSYNEQFF	TGTGCCACAGGGTTCAGCTCCTACAATGAGCAGTTCTTC
.	TRBJ1-2	TRBV19	.	CASTLDRATYYGYTF	TGTGCCAGTACCCTGGACAGAGCAACTTACTATGGCTACACCTTC
.	TRBJ2-7	TRBV5-6	few	CASSSDIIPYGQYF	TGTGCCAGCAGCTCCGACATAATTCCCTACGGGCAGTACTTC
TRBD1	TRBJ1-2	TRBV18	.	CASSLDRAASYGYTF	TGTGCCAGCTCACTGGACAGGGCGGCTAGCTATGGCTACACCTTC
.	TRBJ1-2	TRBV25-1	.	CASSERGPQNYGYTF	TGTGCCAGCAGTGAACGCGGTCCGCAGAACTATGGCTACACCTTC
.	TRBJ2-5	TRBV5-6	.	CASSLTGETQYF	TGTGCCAGCAGCTTGACAGGAGAGACCCAGTACTTC
TRBD2	TRBJ2-5	TRBV7-2	.	CASSSSLAGAQETQYF	TGTGCCAGCAGCTCGAGTCTAGCGGGGGCTCAAGAGACCCAGTACTTC
TRBD2	TRBJ2-5	TRBV13	once	CASSVAGEDAETQYF	TGTGCCAGCAGCGTAGCGGGGGAAGACGCAGAGACCCAGTACTTC
.	TRBJ1-3	TRBV5-1	few	CASSLAGVQGNTIYF	TGCGCCAGCAGCTTGGCCGGGGTTCAAGGAAACACCATATATTTT
TRBD2	TRBJ2-7	TRBV13	.	CASSPTYISGGALGEQYF	TGTGCCAGCAGCCCTACCTATATCAGCGGGGGGGCCCTAGGGGAGCAGTACTTC
.	TRBJ1-6	TRBV4-1	.	CASSQDRGTSPLHF	TGCGCCAGCAGCCAAGACAGGGGCACTTCACCCCTCCACTTT
TRBD2	TRBJ2-3	TRBV14	.	CASSLGTSGTDTQYF	TGTGCCAGCAGCCTCGGGACTAGCGGCACAGATACGCAGTATTTT
.	TRBJ1-3	TRBV10-3	.	CAISEQGTISGNTIYF	TGTGCCATCAGTGAACAGGGAACAATCTCTGGAAACACCATATATTTT
.	TRBJ1-5	TRBV6-4	.	CASSDGSNQPQHF	TGTGCCAGCAGTGACGGCAGTAATCAGCCCCAGCATTTT
.	TRBJ1-2	TRBV7-2	few	CASSLGVYSYGYTF	TGTGCCAGCAGCTTAGGTGTATACTCCTATGGCTACACCTTC
TRBD1	TRBJ2-2	TRBV15	.	CATSTPTGGASGELFF	TGTGCCACCAGCACTCCTACAGGGGGCGCATCCGGGGAGCTGTTTTTT
.	TRBJ2-7	TRBV6-1	.	CASSGQSSYEQYF	TGTGCCAGCAGTGGACAGAGCTCCTACGAGCAGTACTTC
TRBD1	TRBJ1-2	TRBV7-2	.	CASTRDGTGPLYGYTF	TGTGCCAGCACCCGGGACGGGACAGGACCTCTCTATGGCTACACCTTC
.	TRBJ1-2	TRBV18	.	CASSPADTIYGYTF	TGTGCCAGCTCACCGGCGGACACGATTTATGGCTACACCTTC
.	TRBJ1-1	TRBV9	few	CASSVVSRGDTEAFF	TGTGCCAGCAGCGTAGTAAGTCGGGGGGACACTGAAGCTTTCTTT
.	TRBJ1-4	TRBV15	.	CATSRQGREEKLFF	TGTGCCACCAGCAGACAGGGGAGGGAAGAAAAACTGTTTTTT
.	TRBJ1-1	TRBV5-1	.	CASSLVGGSEAFF	TGCGCCAGCAGCTTGGTAGGGGGATCTGAAGCTTTCTTT
.	TRBJ2-7	TRBV21-1	few	CASSFQSGQGGEQYF	TGTGCCAGCAGCTTCCAGTCGGGACAGGGTGGCGAGCAGTACTTC
TRBD1	TRBJ2-2	TRBV10-3	few	CAISDPGQGGDTGELFF	TGTGCCATCAGTGATCCCGGACAGGGCGGGGACACCGGGGAGCTGTTTTTT
.	TRBJ2-1	TRBV9	once	CASSVGGRGGDEQFF	TGTGCCAGCAGCGTAGGCGGCAGGGGTGGCGATGAGCAGTTCTTC
.	TRBJ2-1	TRBV11-3	few	CASSFEGYNEQFF	TGTGCCAGCAGCTTCGAGGGATACAATGAGCAGTTCTTC
.	TRBJ1-4	TRBV27	.	CASSLRAQVPEKLFF	TGTGCCAGCAGTTTAAGGGCACAGGTTCCTGAAAAACTGTTTTTT
TRBD1	TRBJ1-5	TRBV7-2	few	CASSLRTGQGNQPQHF	TGTGCCAGCAGCTTAAGAACCGGACAGGGTAATCAGCCCCAGCATTTT